The 7 T cell receptor beta chains presented below share a single source sample, sequenced in a study of CD8 T cells in ankylosing spondylitis. TCRdb ran MiXCR on the 5' RACE reads and lists one entry per CDR3 protein. The table lists about 150,000 distinct CDR3 sequences, around two fifths of them singletons. Sequencing was done on a sample of synovial fluid, either unsorted or a sorted T cell fraction (not recorded which). The receptor set was obtained from a male donor with ankylosing spondylitis.

This clonotype was seen only a few times. This chain links TRBV4-1 with TRBJ2-1; no firm D call. Germline V CDR1 and CDR2: MGHRA, YSYEKL. Trimming pared 0 bases from V and 2 bases from J, leaving 5 bases between. The CDR3 covers 14 residues. This chain's CDR3 is CASSQDWPYNEQFF. As DNA, the CDR3 is TGCGCCAGCAGCCAAGACTGGCCCTACAATGAGCAGTTCTTC.

The V call is TRBV12-3 or TRBV12-4, the J call TRBJ1-1; no clear D gene. V was cut by 8 bases and J by 4 bases, with 14 bases left in between. The CDR3 covers 13 residues. DNA of the CDR3: TGTGCCAGCGTATACTCATGGACCACTGAAGCTTTCTTT. Amino acids: CASVYSWTTEAFF.

The chain combines TRBV4-3 with TRBJ2-7; 9 nucleotides align to TRBD2. V dropped 0 bases and J dropped 3; count of bases not matched to a gene: 9. CDR1 LGHNA and CDR2 YSLEER come from the germline V gene. The CDR3 has 17 residues. Here the CDR3 DNA reads TGCGCCAGCAGCCAAGAACGAGATAGCGGGAGTCTCTACGAGCAGTACTTC. Residues: CASSQERDSGSLYEQYF.

This clonotype has more than one count but fewer than ten. The chain employs TRBV13 and TRBJ1-6; D gene uncertain. The CDR3 extends over 14 amino acids. CDR1 and CDR2 from the germline V gene are PRHDT and FYEKMQ (reference sequence). Trimming cost V 5 bases and J 8 bases, with 13 bases left between them. The chain's CDR3 is CASSPPSNHSPLHF. The CDR3 DNA reads as TGTGCCAGCAGCCCCCCCTCGAACCATTCACCCCTCCACTTT.

CDR3 in DNA: TGTGCCAGCAGCTTGGAGGCCAGCGTCACCTACGAGCAGTACTTC. Protein product: CASSLEASVTYEQYF. The V gene is TRBV5-5, the J gene TRBJ2-7; no definite D call. The CDR3 is 15 amino acids. The V and J ends lost 0 bases and 2 bases respectively, with 12 bases between them. Germline assignment: CDR1 SGHKS and CDR2 YYEKEE (reference sequence).

In its sample, this clonotype is medium-sized (0.01 to 0.1%). This chain uses TRBV4-2 with TRBJ1-2, with D possibly matching TRBD1 (6 bases). The CDR3 has 14 residues. CDR1 is LGHNA and CDR2 is YNFKEQ in the germline V gene. V lost 0 bases and J 8 bases, leaving 13 bases between the germline ends. CDR3 region: CASSQDGAGVGYTF. The CDR3 DNA is TGTGCCAGCAGCCAAGATGGGGCAGGGGTCGGCTACACCTTC.

At least ten counts were recorded for this clonotype. The rearrangement links TRBV2 to TRBJ1-2; 7 positions agree with TRBD1. The V gene's germline CDR1 is SNHLY and CDR2 FYNNEI. The CDR3 is 14 residues long. The V gene end was trimmed by 3 bases and the J gene end by 2 bases; junction bases not matched to a gene: 3. CDR3 sequence reads: CASSDTGANYGYTF. The CDR3 DNA is TGTGCCAGCAGTGATACAGGGGCGAACTATGGCTACACCTTC.